Sequencing of this T cell receptor beta chain was carried out in a study of T cells in Graves' hyperthyroidism and ophthalmopathy. This clonotype was detected many times. Patients aged 18 to 65 had newly diagnosed hyperthyroidism that had lasted under 2 months. TCR beta CDR3 regions were amplified from RNA transcripts. TCR CDR3 regions were first amplified by RT-PCR with HTBI primers. TCRdb re-called the multiplex PCR reads through MiXCR, storing one row per CDR3 protein. The repertoire holds over 650,000 distinct CDR3 sequences, with about a sixth as singletons. The sample consisted of blood. The TCR comes from a man in his late teens or twenties with Graves' hyperthyroidism.

The CDR3 DNA is TGTGCCAGCTCACTACGAACTAGCGGGCTCACCTACGAGCAGTACTTC. This sequence encodes CASSLRTSGLTYEQYF. The rearrangement links TRBV18 to TRBJ2-7; 9 bases align to TRBD2. In germline, CDR1 is KGHSH, CDR2 LQKENI. J gave up 2 bases and V 4 bases, and 9 bases lay outside the gene matches. The CDR3 runs to 16 residues.